The rows below give T cell receptor beta chains drawn from one sample of a study of CD8+ T cells in alopecia areata. Produced via immunoSEQ multiplex PCR; TCRdb's table is partial and in-frame only. Of 150,000 to 200,000 clones in the sample, roughly 60% were seen once. The material sequenced was CD4+ T cells sorted from blood. The receptors come from a human donor in good health. Both conserved end residues are part of each CDR3. D genes are given only for firm matches. The size field is filled for only some rows; it gives once, few, many or a size class.

D gene,CDR3 length,V gene,clone size,J gene,CDR3 DNA,CDR3 protein
-,15,TRBV10-3,few,TRBJ2-1,TGTGCCATCAGTGAACGAGCAGGGCCCAACAATGAGCAGTTCTTC,CAISERAGPNNEQFF
-,13,TRBV27,-,TRBJ2-3,TGTGCCAGCAGTTTTATGAACACAGATACGCAGTATTTT,CASSFMNTDTQYF
-,15,TRBV28,-,TRBJ2-5,TGTGCCAGCAGTTTATACGGGATGAGGGGGGAGACCCAGTACTTC,CASSLYGMRGETQYF
-,14,TRBV5-1,-,TRBJ2-5,TGCGCCAGCAGCTTGATGGGGGATCTAGAGACCCAGTACTTC,CASSLMGDLETQYF
TRBD2,15,TRBV30,once,TRBJ2-3,TGTGCCTGGACCCGATTAGCGGGGAGCACAGATACGCAGTATTTT,CAWTRLAGSTDTQYF
-,13,TRBV5-1,-,TRBJ1-1,TGCGCCAGCAGTCCCGGGACGAACACTGAAGCTTTCTTT,CASSPGTNTEAFF
TRBD1,13,TRBV29-1,-,TRBJ2-5,TGCAGCGGTGGACAGGGGAAGGGAGAGACCCAGTACTTC,CSGGQGKGETQYF
-,13,TRBV10-1,-,TRBJ2-5,TGCGCCAGCAGTGAGTCGGGAGGACAGACCCAGTACTTC,CASSESGGQTQYF
-,13,TRBV29-1,-,TRBJ1-1,TGCAGCGCTGGGCGGTGGGTGAACACTGAAGCTTTCTTT,CSAGRWVNTEAFF
-,16,TRBV5-1,-,TRBJ2-6,TGCGCCAGCAGCTTGGGGGCGAGCTCTGGGGCCAACGTCCTGACTTTC,CASSLGASSGANVLTF
-,13,TRBV6-5,once,TRBJ2-7,TGTGCCAGCAGTTATGACGCGGCGGGACAGCAGTACTTC,CASSYDAAGQQYF
-,11,TRBV29-1,once,TRBJ2-2,TGCAGCGTTAGGAACACCGGGGAGCTGTTTTTT,CSVRNTGELFF
-,15,TRBV27,few,TRBJ2-4,TGTGCCAGCAGTTTGAAGGGGATAGCCAAAAACATTCAGTACTTC,CASSLKGIAKNIQYF
-,15,TRBV27,-,TRBJ1-5,TGTGCCAGCAGTCCCCGTGGGGGCCACACCCCACTGTGGCATTTT,CASSPRGGHTPLWHF
-,15,TRBV10-3,few,TRBJ2-4,TGTGCCATCAGTGACCCCGGACCCCACAGGGACATTCAGTACTTC,CAISDPGPHRDIQYF
-,13,TRBV10-3,-,TRBJ1-4,TGTGCCAGCAGTTACGGGGGACGCGGAAAACTGTTTTTT,CASSYGGRGKLFF
-,11,TRBV6-6,-,TRBJ2-1,TGTGCCAGCACTAGCCTCAATGAGCAGTTCTTC,CASTSLNEQFF
-,15,TRBV12-5,-,TRBJ2-1,TGTGCTAGTGGTTTGGTACAAGGAAGGAGCGGAGAGCAGTTCTTC,CASGLVQGRSGEQFF
TRBD1,14,TRBV7-9,-,TRBJ2-7,TGTGCCAGCAGCTCGGGACAGGGAGTCTACGAGCAGTACTTC,CASSSGQGVYEQYF
-,13,TRBV29-1,few,TRBJ2-7,TGCAGCGTTAAAATGACAGATACCCACGAGCAGTACTTC,CSVKMTDTHEQYF
-,14,TRBV18,-,TRBJ1-1,TGTGCCAGCTCACCCGACAGACCTTACACTGAAGCTTTCTTT,CASSPDRPYTEAFF
TRBD1,16,TRBV19,-,TRBJ1-5,TGTGCCAGTAAAACCCCGGGGCAGGGGGCTACTCAGCCCCAGCATTTT,CASKTPGQGATQPQHF
TRBD2,14,TRBV29-1,-,TRBJ2-2,TGCAGCGTTGGGACTAGCGGCTACACCGGGGAGCTGTTTTTT,CSVGTSGYTGELFF
-,12,TRBV28,once,TRBJ2-5,TGTGCCAGCAGTTTGGTCTTGGAGACCCAGTACTTC,CASSLVLETQYF